This passage covers 27 T cell receptor beta chains from one sample sequenced in a study of cytomegalovirus exposure and HLA in healthy donors. Use of 60 Vbeta and 13 Jbeta primers characterized the PCR. Profiled with immunoSEQ multiplex PCR; TCRdb holds only in-frame clones, not every one. This table has tens of thousands of clones, approximately 80% appearing once. Sequenced sample: PBMCs. These receptors were collected from a man in his fifties or sixties in good health and CMV-seronegative.

V is TRBV28 and J is TRBJ1-1; no clear D. CDR1 and CDR2 (germline): MDHEN, SYDVKM. The V gene lost 5 bases and the J gene lost 5 bases, with 15 bases spanning the gap. CDR3 size: 14 residues. The CDR3: CASSPSAGWTEAFF. The CDR3 DNA is TGTGCCAGCAGTCCCTCCGCGGGGTGGACTGAAGCTTTCTTT.

This clone was seen only a few times. The chain joins TRBV5-5 to TRBJ2-1, with 7 bases that match TRBD1. J was trimmed by 10 bases and V by 4 bases; bases with no gene match: 8. CDR1 and CDR2 (germline): SGHKS, YYEKEE (reference sequence). There are 13 residues in the CDR3. DNA of the CDR3: TGTGCCAGCAGCATCCGAGGGGGCAGGGAGCAGTTCTTC. Its protein is CASSIRGGREQFF.

A single count supports this clone. The chain carries TRBV4-2 and TRBJ2-7; no clear D gene. This CDR3 is 18 amino acids long. Germline V gives CDR1 LGHNA, CDR2 YNFKEQ. V was pared by 1 base and J by 5 bases, with 24 bases between. DNA for the CDR3: TGTGCCAGCAGCCAAGTTTTTACCGCGAGTAGCACTACCCACGAGCAGTACTTC. Its translation is CASSQVFTASSTTHEQYF.

The chain couples TRBV4-3 to TRBJ2-7, with 8 nucleotides matching TRBD1. The CDR3 has 15 residues. The V gene end was trimmed by 0 bases and the J gene end by 1 base; junction bases not matched to a gene: 2. Per the germline V gene, CDR1 is LGHNA and CDR2 is YSLEER. The CDR3 DNA is TGCGCCAGCAGCCAAGATCGGACAGGGTCCTACGAGCAGTACTTC. It is translated as CASSQDRTGSYEQYF.

This clone was seen a handful of times. V and J are TRBV28 and TRBJ1-2; weak D call: TRBD1 (6 bases). Trimming pared 0 bases from V and 3 bases from J, leaving 14 bases between. Germline lookup yields CDR1 MDHEN and CDR2 SYDVKM. This CDR3 is 16 amino acids long. For the CDR3, the DNA is TGTGCCAGCAGTTTATGGATAGGGGGAGACCACTATGGCTACACCTTC. Protein product: CASSLWIGGDHYGYTF.

This rearrangement joins TRBV4-1 to TRBJ2-7; 9 positions agree with TRBD1. The J segment lost 1 base and the V segment lost 4 bases, leaving 8 bases of the junction unmatched. Germline V lookup: CDR1 MGHRA, CDR2 YSYEKL. CDR3 length equals 16 residues. As DNA, the CDR3 is TGCGCCAGCAGCCGATTGGGACAGGGCCTTTCCTACGAGCAGTACTTC. The encoded protein is CASSRLGQGLSYEQYF.

The chain uses TRBV6-5 and TRBJ2-7; tentatively, D is TRBD2 (6 bases). Germline-derived CDR1 and CDR2 are MNHEY and SVGAGI. Trimming pared 2 bases from V and 5 bases from J, leaving 10 bases between. CDR3 size: 13 residues. The DNA for the CDR3 is TGTGCCAGCAGTTACGGGAGGCAGAACGAGCAGTACTTC. This sequence encodes CASSYGRQNEQYF.

The V call is TRBV2, the J call TRBJ2-7; D remains unclear. Germline V gene data show CDR1 as SNHLY and CDR2 as FYNNEI. The CDR3 covers 15 residues. V gave up 3 bases and J gave up 1 base, with 13 bases separating them. The CDR3 nucleotides read TGTGCCAGCAGTGAGCCGCGGTCTCTATCCTACGAGCAGTACTTC. Translated: CASSEPRSLSYEQYF.

V gene TRBV5-1 combines with J gene TRBJ1-4; possibly TRBD1 for D (5 bases). Trimming shortened V by 3 bases and J by 7 bases, and 19 bases separated the two germline ends. The CDR3 runs to 16 residues. Germline CDR1 and CDR2: SGHRS and YFSETQ. CDR3 amino acids: CASSWGRGGGGEKLFF. In nucleotides, the CDR3 is TGCGCCAGCAGCTGGGGACGAGGCGGGGGTGGTGAAAAACTGTTTTTT.

The chain uses TRBV6-4 and TRBJ2-1; TRBD1 matches at 9 bases. The junction had 13 bases not matched to a gene; V was cut back by 4 bases and J by 9 bases. The CDR3 runs to 16 residues. Germline CDR1 reads MRHNA; CDR2 reads SNTAGT. The CDR3 sequence is CASSVLPGQGRGEQFF. CDR3 nucleotide sequence: TGTGCCAGCAGTGTTTTGCCGGGACAGGGCCGGGGTGAGCAGTTCTTC.

The chain carries TRBV11-2 and TRBJ2-7; 10 positions match TRBD1. Germline V lookup: CDR1 SGHAT, CDR2 FQNNGV. CDR3 length: 15 residues. Losses at the gene ends were 5 bases for V and 5 bases for J; bases not matched to a gene: 9. CDR3 residues: CASSVKTGGPNEQYF. CDR3 nucleotides: TGTGCCAGCAGCGTTAAGACAGGGGGCCCTAACGAGCAGTACTTC.

CDR3 nucleotides: TGTGCCGGGGGGGCAAGCTACGAGCAGTACTTC. Translating it yields CAGGASYEQYF. The V and J genes are TRBV2 and TRBJ2-7; TRBD2 is a possible D gene (7 bases). The CDR3 totals 11 residues. V lost 11 bases and J 3 bases, leaving 11 bases between the germline ends. Germline V gene sequence: CDR1 SNHLY, CDR2 FYNNEI.

This sequence joins TRBV29-1 and TRBJ1-1; D gene uncertain. Germline V gene lookup returns CDR1 SQVTM and CDR2 ANQGSEA. V was clipped by 4 bases and J by 2 bases, with 11 bases between them. The length of the CDR3 is 13 residues. The CDR3 here is CSVVEQPNTEAFF. CDR3 in DNA: TGCAGCGTTGTGGAACAGCCCAACACTGAAGCTTTCTTT.

The J gene is TRBJ1-1, the V gene TRBV5-5; no reliable D call. Germline V gene sequence: CDR1 SGHKS, CDR2 YYEKEE (reference sequence). This CDR3 comprises 13 residues. The V end was cut by 0 bases, the J end by 8 bases, with 11 bases between. For the CDR3, the DNA is TGTGCCAGCAGCTTGGCGGGGAGGCCGGAAGCTTTCTTT. Translation gives CASSLAGRPEAFF.

V and J are TRBV19 and TRBJ1-3, with a weak D call TRBD1 (5 bases). This CDR3 spans 14 amino acids. In germline, CDR1 is LNHDA, CDR2 SQIVND (reference sequence). V was cut by 7 bases and J by 7 bases, with 17 bases left in between. This CDR3 reads CASIRRQLGNTIYF. CDR3 DNA sequence: TGTGCCAGTATCCGGAGACAGCTAGGTAACACCATATATTTT.

The chain couples TRBV27 to TRBJ2-1; 8 bases match TRBD2. The germline CDR1 and CDR2 sequences are MNHEY and SMNVEV (reference sequence). The CDR3 length is 14 residues. Trimming cost V 6 bases and J 6 bases; bases outside gene matches: 7. Here the CDR3 DNA reads TGTGCCAGCAGGGCGGGAGGATGGGCCAATGAGCAGTTCTTC. This codes for CASRAGGWANEQFF.

This clone was recorded once. The gene calls are TRBV10-2 and TRBJ1-3; 9 nucleotides match TRBD1. Germline-derived CDR1 and CDR2 are WSHSY and SAAADI. The CDR3 covers 17 residues. The V gene end was trimmed by 0 bases and the J gene end by 2 bases; junction bases not matched to a gene: 5. CDR3 protein: CASSESGQGMTGNTIYF. For the CDR3, the DNA is TGCGCCAGCAGTGAGTCGGGACAGGGAATGACTGGAAACACCATATATTTT.

This chain joins TRBV28 and TRBJ2-5, with D unresolved. Trimming cost V 2 bases and J 2 bases, with 9 bases left between them. This CDR3 is built from 14 residues. Germline V gene sequence: CDR1 MDHEN, CDR2 SYDVKM. CDR3 DNA sequence: TGTGCCAGCAGTTTAGAGGCTTCACAAGAGACCCAGTACTTC. It specifies CASSLEASQETQYF.

The chain employs TRBV19 and TRBJ2-3, with 7 bases identical to TRBD2. CDR1 and CDR2 (germline): LNHDA, SQIVND (reference sequence). Unmatched junction bases numbered 6, after V lost 9 bases and J lost 0 bases. CDR3 length: 14 residues. The CDR3 here is CASKLAPSTDTQYF. CDR3 coding DNA: TGTGCCAGCAAACTAGCGCCTAGCACAGATACGCAGTATTTT.

The rearrangement uses TRBV2 and TRBJ2-3, with TRBD2 matching over 10 bases. The CDR3 runs 14 residues. CDR1 and CDR2 from the germline V gene are SNHLY and FYNNEI. V dropped 8 bases and J dropped 3; count of bases not matched to a gene: 5. DNA of the CDR3: TGTGCCAGCTGGGGACTAGCGTTGACAGATACGCAGTATTTT. Its protein is CASWGLALTDTQYF.

This clone was picked up a small number of times. The DNA for the CDR3 is TGCGCCAGCAGCTTGGCCGGGAGAAACTATGGCTACACCTTC. It translates to CASSLAGRNYGYTF. The chain is built from TRBV5-1 and TRBJ1-2; no clear D gene. The V gene's germline CDR1 is SGHRS and CDR2 YFSETQ. Trimming stripped 0 bases from V and 2 bases from J, with 8 bases between. This CDR3 comprises 14 residues. The full variable domain, its missing parts supplied by reference TRBV5-1 and TRBJ1-2, is KAGVTQTPRYLIKTRGQQVTLSCSPISGHRSVSWYQQTPGQGLQFLFEYFSETQRNKGNFPGRFSGRQFSNSRSEMNVSTLELGDSALYLCASSLAGRNYGYTFGSGTRLTVV.

The chain employs TRBV2 and TRBJ2-5; the D gene is possibly TRBD2 (5 bases). The V gene lost 2 bases and the J gene lost 3 bases, with 10 bases spanning the gap. This CDR3 has 14 residues. Germline V gene lookup returns CDR1 SNHLY and CDR2 FYNNEI. CDR3 in amino acids: CASSEQRDEETQYF. In DNA form, the CDR3 reads TGTGCCAGCAGTGAACAACGGGATGAAGAGACCCAGTACTTC.

This clone appeared once. The V and J genes are TRBV5-1 and TRBJ2-2; the D gene is possibly TRBD1 (6 bases). V lost 4 bases, J lost 10 bases, and 17 bases lay in between. The length of the CDR3 is 14 residues. Germline values: CDR1 SGHRS, CDR2 YFSETQ. CDR3 DNA sequence: TGCGCCAGCAGCGGGGACACGTTCGGGAAGGAGCTGTTTTTT. Its protein is CASSGDTFGKELFF. Full variable domain (outside the CDR3, taken from reference TRBV5-1 and TRBJ2-2): KAGVTQTPRYLIKTRGQQVTLSCSPISGHRSVSWYQQTPGQGLQFLFEYFSETQRNKGNFPGRFSGRQFSNSRSEMNVSTLELGDSALYLCASSGDTFGKELFFGEGSRLTVL.

The V gene is TRBV18, the J gene TRBJ2-7; TRBD2 agrees at 8 bases. Germline V CDR1 and CDR2: KGHSH, LQKENI. The length of the CDR3 is 14 residues. J lost 0 bases, V lost 3 bases, and 1 base had no gene match. CDR3 sequence: CASSPREGSYEQYF. CDR3 nucleotide sequence: TGTGCCAGCTCACCCCGGGAGGGCTCCTACGAGCAGTACTTC.

This chain connects TRBV5-1 to TRBJ2-2; TRBD2 matches 7 bases. Germline V gene data show CDR1 as SGHRS and CDR2 as YFSETQ. The V gene end was trimmed by 7 bases and the J gene end by 1 base; junction bases not matched to a gene: 10. The CDR3 is 16 residues long. The CDR3 bases are TGCGCCAGCGAGAGGGAGGGGAAGAAGAACACCGGGGAGCTGTTTTTT. It specifies CASEREGKKNTGELFF.

The chain recombines TRBV29-1 with TRBJ2-1, with D unclear. The germline V gene has CDR1 SQVTM and CDR2 ANQGSEA. The CDR3 is 17 residues long. Trimming stripped 4 bases from V and 0 bases from J, with 19 bases between. The CDR3 sequence: CSVVTQTRSNSYNEQFF. CDR3 nucleotide sequence: TGCAGCGTTGTCACACAAACGCGGTCGAACTCCTACAATGAGCAGTTCTTC.

V gene TRBV25-1 combines with J gene TRBJ1-1, with TRBD1 as a possible D gene (6 bases). Germline CDR1 and CDR2: MGHDK and SYGVNS. This CDR3 comprises 17 residues. V dropped 5 bases and J dropped 1 base, with 20 bases sitting between them. The CDR3 nucleotides read TGTGCCAGCAGTAAAGGCCCCCAACAGGGCCGGAACACTGAAGCTTTCTTT. Its translation: CASSKGPQQGRNTEAFF.